The 26 T cell receptor beta chains in this list originate from one sample, sequenced in a study of radiation and T cells in renal cell carcinoma. Stated time point: blood 4 weeks post-SBRT, at nephrectomy. The treatment denotes: 15 Gy SBRT to primary tumor, nephrectomy 4 weeks later. Using immunoSEQ multiplex PCR, the repertoire was profiled, and TCRdb retains in-frame clones only, with some absent. The sample consists of more than 60,000 clones, 75% to 90% of them appearing once. The specimen comprised blood, sampled from a patient whose treatment included radiotherapy and nephrectomy. Every receptor here comes from a woman between 55 and 75 years old with renal cell carcinoma.

V usage is TRBV9 and J usage is TRBJ2-3; 8 nucleotides align to TRBD1. The CDR3 has 14 amino acids. Germline values: CDR1 SGDLS, CDR2 YYNGEE. The J segment lost 6 bases and the V segment lost 3 bases, leaving 6 bases of the junction unmatched. The CDR3 reads CASSETGGEDTQYF. For the CDR3, the DNA is TGTGCCAGCAGCGAAACAGGGGGTGAGGATACGCAGTATTTT. The complete variable domain, with remaining parts taken from reference TRBV9 and TRBJ2-3, reads DSGVTQTPKHLITATGQRVTLRCSPRSGDLSVYWYQQSLDQGLQFLIQYYNGEERAKGNILERFSAQQFPDLHSELNLSSLELGDSALYFCASSETGGEDTQYFGPGTRLTVL.

The J gene is TRBJ2-1, the V gene TRBV30; no firm D call. Trimming took 4 bases from V and 8 from J, leaving 6 bases between them. The V gene's germline CDR1 is GTSNPN and CDR2 SVGIG (reference sequence). The CDR3 contains 10 residues. CDR3 sequence reads: CAWKIHEQFF. DNA of the CDR3: TGTGCCTGGAAGATCCATGAGCAGTTCTTC. Supplemented by reference TRBV30 and TRBJ2-1, the full variable domain reads SQTIHQWPATLVQPVGSPLSLECTVEGTSNPNLYWYRQAAGRGLQLLFYSVGIGQISSEVPQNLSASRPQDRQFILSSKKLLLSDSGFYLCAWKIHEQFFGPGTRLTVL.

The chain recombines TRBV9 with TRBJ2-5; D is perhaps TRBD2 (6 bases). Germline V gene sequence: CDR1 SGDLS, CDR2 YYNGEE. V dropped 0 bases and J dropped 0 bases, with 9 bases sitting between them. The CDR3 is 15 residues long. The CDR3: CASSVGEEYQETQYF. CDR3 DNA sequence: TGTGCCAGCAGCGTAGGGGAGGAGTACCAAGAGACCCAGTACTTC.

This chain uses TRBV7-9 with TRBJ2-5; D not resolved. Germline assignment: CDR1 SEHNR and CDR2 FQNEAQ (reference sequence). The CDR3 loop spans 16 amino acids. The V end was cut by 4 bases, the J end by 0 bases, with 15 bases between. Here the CDR3 reads CASSYLNGLDQETQYF. In DNA, the CDR3 is TGTGCCAGCAGCTACTTAAACGGGCTAGACCAAGAGACCCAGTACTTC. The full variable domain, with the rest looked up from reference TRBV7-9 and TRBJ2-5, is DTGVSQNPRHKITKRGQNVTFRCDPISEHNRLYWYRQTLGQGPEFLTYFQNEAQLEKSRLLSDRFSAERPKGSFSTLEIQRTEQGDSAMYLCASSYLNGLDQETQYFGPGTRLLVL.

This clone was seen a few times. The rearrangement joins TRBV4-3 to TRBJ2-5, with 7 bases that match TRBD2. Per the germline V gene, CDR1 is LGHNA and CDR2 is YSLEER. There are 17 residues in the CDR3. The V segment lost 0 bases and the J segment 5 bases; nucleotides outside the gene matches: 12. CDR3 sequence: CASSQDSHRGDWETQYF. In nucleotides, the CDR3 is TGCGCCAGCAGCCAAGATTCTCATCGGGGGGACTGGGAGACCCAGTACTTC.

This clone was seen a single time. The V gene is TRBV7-2, the J gene TRBJ2-1; 14 bases align to TRBD2. Germline-derived CDR1 and CDR2 are SGHTA and FQGNSA. Trimming took 1 base from V and 7 from J; bases not matched to a gene: 6. CDR3 size: 17 residues. The CDR3 DNA reads as TGTGCCAGCAGCTTAGTTCGACTAGCGGGGGGGAGAAATGAGCAGTTCTTC. Translation gives CASSLVRLAGGRNEQFF.

Here the CDR3 reads CASSMGMSQPQHF. The CDR3 DNA reads as TGTGCCAGCAGCATGGGTATGAGTCAGCCCCAGCATTTT. V is TRBV6-5 and J is TRBJ1-5; D gene ambiguous. Between the trimmed V and J ends, which lost 6 bases and 6 bases, there was a span of 12 bases. The CDR3 is made up of 13 amino acids. Germline V gene data show CDR1 as MNHEY and CDR2 as SVGAGI.

This clone was seen a few times. The V call is TRBV7-9, the J call TRBJ1-1; weak D call: TRBD1 (6 bases). V gave up 5 bases and J gave up 1 base, with 11 bases separating them. Germline values: CDR1 SEHNR, CDR2 FQNEAQ (reference sequence). There are 14 residues in the CDR3. This CDR3 reads CASSPGTTNTEAFF. As DNA, the CDR3 is TGTGCCAGCAGCCCTGGGACAACGAACACTGAAGCTTTCTTT.

The CDR3 DNA reads TGTGCCAGCAGCAAATTCGGGACTAGCGGGGTCCGCGATACGCAGTATTTT. This translates into CASSKFGTSGVRDTQYF. The chain combines TRBV14 with TRBJ2-3, with TRBD2 matching 13 bases. This CDR3 contains 17 residues. Trimming removed 5 bases from V and 6 bases from J; junction bases left unmatched: 11. Germline V gives CDR1 SGHDN, CDR2 FVKESK.

This clone has a handful of counts. The CDR3: CASSVDTSFGEQYF. The CDR3 coding sequence is TGTGCCAGCAGCGTGGACACTAGTTTCGGCGAGCAGTACTTC. V usage is TRBV9 and J usage is TRBJ2-7, with D perhaps being TRBD1 or TRBD2 (5 bases each). The length of the CDR3 is 14 residues. Germline V gene sequence: CDR1 SGDLS, CDR2 YYNGEE. V lost 2 bases, J lost 6 bases, and 15 bases lay in between.

This rearrangement joins TRBV5-4 to TRBJ1-6, with 9 nucleotides matching TRBD1. The CDR3 is 14 residues long. The ends lost 3 bases at V and 6 bases at J; junction bases unmatched: 1. The germline CDR1 and CDR2 sequences are SGHNT and YYREEE (reference sequence). CDR3 in DNA: TGTGCCAGCAGCTCGACAGGGGGTAATTCACCCCTCCACTTT. Translated, it gives CASSSTGGNSPLHF. The full variable domain, rest sourced from reference TRBV5-4 and TRBJ1-6, is ETGVTQSPTHLIKTRGQQVTLRCSSQSGHNTVSWYQQALGQGPQFIFQYYREEENGRGNFPPRFSGLQFPNYSSELNVNALELDDSALYLCASSSTGGNSPLHFGNGTRLTVT.

The chain couples TRBV5-6 to TRBJ2-3; a possible D gene is TRBD2 (6 bases). Germline-derived CDR1 and CDR2 are SGHDT and YYEEEE. V lost 4 bases and J lost 4, with 10 bases in between. CDR3 size: 13 residues. The CDR3 nucleotides are TGTGCCAGCAGCCGAATAGCGGCAGATACGCAGTATTTT. Its protein product is CASSRIAADTQYF. Together with reference TRBV5-6 and TRBJ2-3, the CDR3 gives the full variable domain: DAGVTQSPTHLIKTRGQQVTLRCSPKSGHDTVSWYQQALGQGPQFIFQYYEEEERQRGNFPDRFSGHQFPNYSSELNVNALLLGDSALYLCASSRIAADTQYFGPGTRLTVL.

The chain employs TRBV29-1 and TRBJ2-7, with TRBD1 as a possible D gene (5 bases). Between the trimmed V and J ends, which lost 5 bases and 2 bases, there was a span of 10 bases. Germline V gene sequence: CDR1 SQVTM, CDR2 ANQGSEA. The CDR3 consists of 12 residues. The CDR3 DNA follows: TGCAGCGTTTCGGACATTACCTACGAGCAGTACTTC. Translation gives CSVSDITYEQYF.

This clone is judged medium-sized. This chain uses TRBV9 with TRBJ1-1, with a tentative D call TRBD1 (6 bases). CDR1 SGDLS and CDR2 YYNGEE come from the germline V gene. The CDR3 loop spans 15 amino acids. With 4 bases removed from V and 0 bases from J, the gap between germline ends came to 13 bases. The CDR3 sequence: CASSPYQGLNTEAFF. CDR3 DNA sequence: TGTGCCAGCAGCCCATATCAGGGGCTGAACACTGAAGCTTTCTTT.

The rearrangement uses TRBV28 and TRBJ1-4; D is unresolved. Germline lookup yields CDR1 MDHEN and CDR2 SYDVKM. The CDR3 extends over 16 amino acids. Trimming left V 4 bases short and J 0 bases short, with 12 bases between. The DNA of the CDR3 is TGTGCCAGCAGTTCCCCGGACCCGTCAACTAATGAAAAACTGTTTTTT. Its translation: CASSSPDPSTNEKLFF. Variable domain in full (rest from reference TRBV28 and TRBJ1-4): DVKVTQSSRYLVKRTGEKVFLECVQDMDHENMFWYRQDPGLGLRLIYFSYDVKMKEKGDIPEGYSVSREKKERFSLILESASTNQTSMYLCASSSPDPSTNEKLFFGSGTQLSVL.

The chain couples TRBV5-1 to TRBJ2-7; 8 positions match TRBD1. The J segment lost 3 bases and the V segment lost 1 base, leaving 6 bases of the junction unmatched. Germline-derived CDR1 and CDR2 are SGHRS and YFSETQ. This CDR3 region has 15 residues. The CDR3 reads CASSLSGGYIYEQYF. CDR3 nucleotide sequence: TGCGCCAGCAGCTTGTCAGGGGGCTATATCTACGAGCAGTACTTC. Full variable domain (outside the CDR3, taken from reference TRBV5-1 and TRBJ2-7): KAGVTQTPRYLIKTRGQQVTLSCSPISGHRSVSWYQQTPGQGLQFLFEYFSETQRNKGNFPGRFSGRQFSNSRSEMNVSTLELGDSALYLCASSLSGGYIYEQYFGPGTRLTVT.

Only one count was recorded for this clone. The chain carries TRBV29-1 and TRBJ2-1; TRBD1 matches 8 bases. Looked up from germline, CDR1 is SQVTM and CDR2 is ANQGSEA. V lost 6 bases to trimming and J lost 8 bases; unmatched junction nucleotides: 12. The CDR3 consists of 14 residues. CDR3 region: CSVGRQGSRYEQFF. The CDR3 DNA reads as TGCAGCGTCGGAAGACAGGGGAGTAGGTATGAGCAGTTCTTC.

The chain has TRBV27 and TRBJ1-1, with D possibly being TRBD1 (6 bases). Looked up from germline, CDR1 is MNHEY and CDR2 is SMNVEV (reference sequence). This CDR3 comprises 16 residues. Trimming took off 5 bases at V and 1 base at J, with 17 bases between the two ends. CDR3 sequence (DNA): TGTGCCAGCAGTACCTCACCCGGGACACCGAACACTGAAGCTTTCTTT. Its translation is CASSTSPGTPNTEAFF.

The chain has TRBV7-9 and TRBJ1-2; D remains ambiguous. Germline CDR1 and CDR2: SEHNR and FQNEAQ (reference sequence). The CDR3 contains 15 residues. With 2 bases removed from V and 2 bases from J, the gap between germline ends came to 12 bases. The CDR3 bases are TGTGCCAGCAGCTTATCTACGGAAATCAACTATGGCTACACCTTC. It is translated as CASSLSTEINYGYTF.

Remarks on this clone: Sequence at one end of the junction differs from germline and may be a read error. The genes are TRBV7-7 and TRBJ2-3; maybe TRBD2 (5 bases). Germline lookup yields CDR1 SSHAT and CDR2 FNYEAQ (reference sequence). The length of the CDR3 is 15 residues. The CDR3 protein is CASSLVGSNTDTQYF. In nucleotides, the CDR3 is TGTGCTAGCAGCTTAGTGGGGAGCAACACAGATACGCAGTATTTT.

V and J are TRBV6-6 and TRBJ1-4; D gene ambiguous. Germline loops: CDR1 MNHNY, CDR2 SVGAGI (reference sequence). The ends were cut back, 9 bases at V and 3 bases at J, with 11 bases in the middle. There are 13 residues in the CDR3. DNA of the CDR3: TGTGCCAGTTCTGGAGGAGCTAATGAAAAACTGTTTTTT. It yields the protein CASSGGANEKLFF.

The rearrangement links TRBV2 to TRBJ2-2, with D possibly matching TRBD1 (6 bases). CDR1 and CDR2 from the germline V gene are SNHLY and FYNNEI. The germline V and J ends were trimmed by 6 bases and 4 bases, with 9 bases remaining between them. The CDR3 length is 13 residues. The CDR3 loop is CASRGQVTGELFF. CDR3 coding DNA: TGTGCCAGCAGGGGACAAGTCACCGGGGAGCTGTTTTTT.

The V gene is TRBV19, the J gene TRBJ1-2, with D unresolved. Germline V gene sequence: CDR1 LNHDA, CDR2 SQIVND (reference sequence). This CDR3 is built from 10 residues. The ends were cut back, 8 bases at V and 3 bases at J, with 4 bases in the middle. The DNA for the CDR3 is TGTGCCAGTTCCGACTATGGCTACACCTTC. Protein sequence: CASSDYGYTF.

J is TRBJ1-3 and V is TRBV5-6; D call uncertain. The V gene lost 3 bases and the J gene lost 4 bases, with 11 bases spanning the gap. Germline CDR1 SGHDT, CDR2 YYEEEE. The CDR3 sequence is 14 residues long. CDR3 DNA sequence: TGTGCCAGCAGCTCATGGTCTGCCGGAAACACCATATATTTT. As protein: CASSSWSAGNTIYF. Full variable domain (outside the CDR3, taken from reference TRBV5-6 and TRBJ1-3): DAGVTQSPTHLIKTRGQQVTLRCSPKSGHDTVSWYQQALGQGPQFIFQYYEEEERQRGNFPDRFSGHQFPNYSSELNVNALLLGDSALYLCASSSWSAGNTIYFGEGSWLTVV.

V is TRBV28 and J is TRBJ2-7, with unresolved D. CDR1 and CDR2 (germline): MDHEN, SYDVKM. The CDR3 totals 13 residues. Trimming cost V 6 bases and J 4 bases, with 13 bases left between them. In DNA, the CDR3 is TGTGCCAGCAGACCCCGGTCCTATTACGAGCAGTACTTC. Amino acids: CASRPRSYYEQYF.

The genes are TRBV14 and TRBJ1-3, with D unresolved. Germline assignment: CDR1 SGHDN and CDR2 FVKESK. V was clipped by 0 bases and J by 0 bases, with 6 bases between them. This CDR3 comprises 15 residues. For the CDR3, the DNA is TGTGCCAGCAGCCAAGATCGGGACTCTGGAAACACCATATATTTT. Translation gives CASSQDRDSGNTIYF.